A single sample is the source of the 3 T cell receptor beta chains below, sequenced in a study of T cell responses to AZD1222 COVID-19 vaccine. The table came from immunoSEQ multiplex PCR; TCRdb's copy has only in-frame clones and leaves some out. The sample has roughly 53,000 clones; around 83% are singletons. The sample was peripheral blood, taken on day 0 of MenACWY control vaccination. These receptors came from an adult in good health.

The chain combines TRBV19 with TRBJ2-2; D may be TRBD2 (6 bases). The germline gives CDR1 LNHDA, CDR2 SQIVND (reference sequence). The CDR3 runs to 13 residues. V lost 5 bases and J 6 bases, leaving 10 bases between the germline ends. As DNA, the CDR3 is TGTGCCAGTAGTGATTGGGGGGCCGGGGAGCTGTTTTTT. Protein sequence: CASSDWGAGELFF.

Here the CDR3 DNA reads TGTGCCAGCAGAACCACAGGGGGTAATGGAAACACCATATATTTT. Translation: CASRTTGGNGNTIYF. The V call is TRBV5-4, the J call TRBJ1-3; the match to TRBD1 covers 8 bases. Germline V gene lookup returns CDR1 SGHNT and CDR2 YYREEE (reference sequence). J lost 3 bases, V lost 5 bases, and 7 bases had no gene match. CDR3 length: 15 amino acids.

V and J are TRBV11-3 and TRBJ2-7; a weak D match, TRBD1 (5 bases). V was clipped by 1 base and J by 3 bases, with 7 bases between them. This CDR3 comprises 13 residues. Germline V gene data show CDR1 as SGHNT and CDR2 as YENEEA. CDR3 nucleotide sequence: TGTGCCAGCAGCTTAGGCAGGGACTACGAGCAGTACTTC. This encodes CASSLGRDYEQYF. The full variable domain, with the rest looked up from reference TRBV11-3 and TRBJ2-7, is EAGVVQSPRYKIIEKKQPVAFWCNPISGHNTLYWYLQNLGQGPELLIRYENEEAVDDSQLPKDRFSAERLKGVDSTLKIQPAELGDSAVYLCASSLGRDYEQYFGPGTRLTVT.